This T cell receptor (beta chain) derives from a study of T cell responses to AZD1222 COVID-19 vaccine. Study-level background: Second-dose intervals of approximately 4 or approximately 12 weeks were pooled.

Profiled with immunoSEQ multiplex PCR; TCRdb holds only in-frame clones, not every one. The sample has some 150,000 clones, roughly 92% seen once. V lost 0 bases and J lost 8, with 13 bases in between. This CDR3 is built from 15 residues. CDR1 is SGHAT and CDR2 is FQNNGV in the germline V gene. The source was peripheral blood, collected on day 0 of AZD1222 vaccination. The TCR comes from an adult in good health. The chain recombines TRBV11-2 with TRBJ1-4; D is possibly TRBD1 (5 bases). As DNA, the CDR3 is TGTGCCAGCAGCTTAGATTGGCAGGGTGGCGAAAAACTGTTTTTT. Translation gives CASSLDWQGGEKLFF.